This is a list of T cell receptor beta chains from one sample in a study of CD8 T cells in Susac syndrome. TCRdb re-analysed the immunoSEQ multiplex PCR reads in MiXCR, keeping a single row per CDR3 protein. The table records 140,000 or so distinct CDR3 sequences, around 96% of them present only once. The sample was CD4+ T cells from PBMCs. Receptor source: a human donor with multiple sclerosis. CDR3s include the opening cysteine and the closing phenylalanine or tryptophan. A D gene is named only where the DNA matches it firmly. Rows give clone size only sometimes, using once, few, many, or a class for an expanded clone.

>TRBJ2-7|14|TRBV2|TRBD1|NA
CASSTAGTAYEQYF
TGTGCCAGCAGCACGGCCGGGACAGCCTACGAGCAGTACTTC
>TRBJ2-7|13|TRBV6-1|NA|NA
CATHRGPSYEQYF
TGTGCCACCCACCGAGGACCGAGCTACGAGCAGTACTTC
>TRBJ2-7|15|TRBV3-1|NA|NA
CASSHWGSRTYEQYF
TGTGCCAGCAGCCATTGGGGGAGTCGAACCTACGAGCAGTACTTC
>TRBJ1-1|14|TRBV29-1|NA|NA
CSASAGRSNTEAFF
TGCAGCGCTTCTGCCGGGAGGAGCAACACTGAAGCTTTCTTT
>TRBJ2-7|14|TRBV3-1|NA|NA
CASSQDLQPYEQYF
TGTGCCAGCAGCCAAGATCTACAGCCCTACGAGCAGTACTTC
>TRBJ1-5|16|TRBV27|NA|NA
CASSLTTQGGNQPQHF
TGTGCCAGCAGTTTAACAACTCAGGGAGGAAATCAGCCCCAGCATTTT
>TRBJ1-2|14|TRBV14|NA|NA
CASSQVNSPIGYTF
TGTGCCAGCAGCCAAGTTAACAGCCCCATTGGCTACACCTTC
>TRBJ2-4|15|TRBV7-9|TRBD1|NA
CASSPGQGAGDIQYF
TGTGCCAGCAGCCCGGGACAGGGGGCGGGAGACATTCAGTACTTC
>TRBJ2-7|14|TRBV29-1|TRBD2|once
CSVGGTSESYEQYF
TGCAGCGTTGGGGGGACTAGCGAGTCCTACGAGCAGTACTTC
>TRBJ2-7|14|TRBV3-1|TRBD2|NA
CASSRGTSAYEQYF
TGTGCCAGCAGCCGCGGGACTAGTGCATACGAGCAGTACTTC
>TRBJ2-7|12|TRBV29-1|TRBD1|NA
CSIRDRAYEQYF
TGCAGCATCCGGGACAGGGCCTACGAGCAGTACTTC
>TRBJ1-1|15|TRBV29-1|NA|once
CSVPGGTRANTEAFF
TGCAGCGTCCCCGGTGGGACTAGAGCGAACACTGAAGCTTTCTTT
>TRBJ2-1|13|TRBV7-2|NA|NA
CASSWQSYNEQFF
TGTGCCAGCTCCTGGCAGTCCTACAATGAGCAGTTCTTC
>TRBJ1-1|13|TRBV6-2/TRBV6-3|NA|NA
CASIKQGNTEAFF
TGTGCCAGCATCAAACAGGGGAACACTGAAGCTTTCTTT
>TRBJ2-1|15|TRBV19|NA|NA
CASSPSRQKYNEQFF
TGTGCCAGTAGTCCTTCCCGACAGAAATACAATGAGCAGTTCTTC
>TRBJ2-1|15|TRBV20-1|TRBD1|NA
CSARKGDRAYNEQFF
TGCAGTGCTCGAAAGGGGGACAGGGCTTACAATGAGCAGTTCTTC
>TRBJ2-4|14|TRBV4-1|TRBD1|NA
CASSQGQGAYIQYF
TGCGCCAGCAGCCAAGGTCAGGGGGCCTACATTCAGTACTTC
>TRBJ1-6|14|TRBV9|NA|NA
CASSVGRANSPLHF
TGTGCCAGCAGCGTAGGGAGAGCCAATTCACCCCTCCACTTT
>TRBJ2-7|15|TRBV3-1|TRBD2|NA
CASSQRTSGRGEQYF
TGTGCCAGCAGCCAACGGACTAGCGGGAGGGGCGAGCAGTACTTC
>TRBJ2-1|14|TRBV28|NA|NA
CASSPVGGRREQFF
TGTGCCAGCAGTCCAGTAGGGGGGCGCAGGGAGCAGTTCTTC
>TRBJ2-5|13|TRBV29-1|NA|NA
CSVESGNLETQYF
TGCAGCGTTGAATCCGGGAATTTAGAGACCCAGTACTTC
>TRBJ2-7|16|TRBV20-1|TRBD1|NA
CSARLYPGQGAGEQYF
TGCAGTGCTAGACTCTACCCGGGACAGGGGGCCGGAGAGCAGTACTTC
>TRBJ2-1|13|TRBV7-9|NA|NA
CASSLEGSGTQFF
TGTGCCAGCAGCTTAGAGGGATCCGGGACCCAGTTCTTC
>TRBJ2-7|15|TRBV28|TRBD1|once
CASSSWTGGGYEQYF
TGTGCCAGCAGTTCCTGGACAGGGGGAGGCTACGAGCAGTACTTC
>TRBJ2-1|12|TRBV29-1|TRBD1|NA
CSAETGGDEQFF
TGCAGCGCCGAGACAGGGGGAGATGAGCAGTTCTTC
>TRBJ2-7|15|TRBV12-3/TRBV12-4|TRBD1|NA
CASSFGQGASYEQYF
TGTGCCAGCAGTTTCGGACAGGGGGCCTCCTACGAGCAGTACTTC
>TRBJ2-7|15|TRBV12-3/TRBV12-4|NA|NA
CASSGAQLKIYEQYF
TGTGCCAGCAGTGGGGCCCAGCTGAAGATTTACGAGCAGTACTTC
>TRBJ2-7|11|TRBV19|NA|NA
CASSIGHEQYF
TGTGCCAGTAGTATTGGCCACGAGCAGTACTTC
>TRBJ2-1|15|TRBV5-1|TRBD1|NA
CASSWPGQQYNEQFF
TGCGCCAGCAGCTGGCCGGGACAGCAGTACAATGAGCAGTTCTTC
>TRBJ1-5|17|TRBV20-1|NA|NA
CSAPRTGPEQGRQPQHF
TGCAGTGCTCCCCGAACCGGACCCGAACAGGGTCGTCAGCCCCAGCATTTT
>TRBJ2-1|14|TRBV18|TRBD2|NA
CASSPLADYNEQFF
TGTGCCAGCTCACCCCTAGCGGACTACAATGAGCAGTTCTTC
>TRBJ2-7|16|TRBV15|NA|NA
CATSRGSGGASYEQYF
TGTGCCACCAGCAGAGGGTCCGGGGGCGCCTCCTACGAGCAGTACTTC
>TRBJ2-6|12|TRBV30|NA|NA
CAWAAGANVLTF
TGTGCCTGGGCAGCTGGGGCCAACGTCCTGACTTTC
>TRBJ1-2|15|TRBV29-1|TRBD1|few
CSATSGTARPYGYTF
TGCAGCGCCACCTCCGGGACAGCGAGACCGTATGGCTACACCTTC
>TRBJ2-3|14|TRBV5-1|NA|NA
CASQKEGRTDTQYF
TGCGCCAGCCAGAAGGAAGGGCGCACAGATACGCAGTATTTT
>TRBJ2-1|18|TRBV12-3/TRBV12-4|NA|NA
CASSSHGGGVSPYNEQFF
TGTGCCAGCAGTTCCCATGGGGGGGGCGTCAGCCCCTACAATGAGCAGTTCTTC
>TRBJ1-1|13|TRBV25-1|NA|NA
CASSSREGGEAFF
TGTGCCAGCAGTTCCAGGGAGGGAGGAGAAGCTTTCTTT
>TRBJ2-1|13|TRBV29-1|TRBD2|NA
CSSRGGTYNEQFF
TGCAGCTCACGGGGGGGGACCTACAATGAGCAGTTCTTC
>TRBJ2-5|14|TRBV7-2|NA|NA
CASSSPRGFETQYF
TGTGCCAGCAGCTCCCCGCGAGGGTTTGAGACCCAGTACTTC
>TRBJ1-2|14|TRBV20-1|NA|NA
CSADQGMRVDGYTF
TGCAGTGCCGACCAGGGGATGCGGGTTGATGGCTACACCTTC
>TRBJ2-1|13|TRBV4-1|NA|NA
CASSQIPGNEQFF
TGCGCCAGCAGCCAAATACCCGGCAATGAGCAGTTCTTC
>TRBJ2-4|17|TRBV4-1|NA|once
CASSQGGARGAKNIQYF
TGCGCCAGCAGCCAAGGAGGGGCCCGGGGAGCCAAAAACATTCAGTACTTC
>TRBJ2-5|15|TRBV30|TRBD2|NA
CAWSSQRGLPETQYF
TGTGCCTGGAGTAGCCAGCGGGGGCTCCCAGAGACCCAGTACTTC
>TRBJ2-7|16|TRBV6-6|NA|NA
CASSALQDVNNYEQYF
TGTGCCAGCAGTGCCCTACAAGACGTAAATAACTACGAGCAGTACTTC
>TRBJ2-5|9|TRBV20-1|NA|NA
CSSPETQYF
TGCAGTTCCCCCGAGACCCAGTACTTC
>TRBJ2-6|15|TRBV28|NA|NA
CASSGVGAGANVLTF
TGTGCCAGCAGTGGGGTTGGGGCGGGGGCCAACGTCCTGACTTTC
>TRBJ1-5|12|TRBV6-1|NA|NA
CASSPDFQPQHF
TGTGCCAGCAGTCCAGACTTTCAGCCCCAGCATTTT
>TRBJ2-3|12|TRBV30|TRBD1|NA
CAFQGVTDTQYF
TGTGCCTTCCAGGGGGTCACAGATACGCAGTATTTT
>TRBJ1-6|17|TRBV5-8|TRBD1|NA
CASSKWGNRGPNSPLHF
TGTGCCAGCAGCAAATGGGGGAACAGGGGGCCTAATTCACCCCTCCACTTT
>TRBJ1-6|11|TRBV5-5|NA|few
CASSLLSPLHF
TGTGCCAGCAGCTTGCTTTCACCCCTCCACTTT
>TRBJ2-2|19|TRBV2|TRBD1|NA
CASSDVRGTNRGFAGELFF
TGTGCCAGCAGTGACGTGAGGGGCACTAACAGGGGGTTCGCCGGGGAGCTGTTTTTT
>TRBJ2-5|17|TRBV4-2|TRBD2|NA
CASSQGIAGGPEETQYF
TGTGCCAGCAGCCAAGGGATCGCGGGAGGGCCCGAAGAGACCCAGTACTTC
>TRBJ2-1|12|TRBV3-1|NA|once
CASSQRWREQFF
TGTGCCAGCAGCCAACGTTGGAGGGAGCAGTTCTTC
>TRBJ1-6|12|TRBV27|NA|NA
CASSFPSSPLHF
TGTGCCAGCAGTTTCCCTTCTTCACCCCTCCACTTT
>TRBJ2-3|17|TRBV12-3/TRBV12-4|TRBD1|NA
CASSLGDDRVFTDTQYF
TGTGCCAGCAGTTTAGGAGACGACAGGGTTTTCACAGATACGCAGTATTTT